This TCR beta chain is from a study of T cell changes during pregnancy in multiple sclerosis. Using immunoSEQ multiplex PCR, the repertoire was profiled, and TCRdb retains in-frame clones only, with some absent. The repertoire includes some 100,000 clones, 91% of them detected once, and around 3.1% sits in the top ten. The CDR3 length is 14 residues. Trimming stripped 0 bases from V and 8 bases from J, with 10 bases between. Germline V CDR1 and CDR2: MGHRA, YSYEKL. This material consisted of peripheral blood, taken in the second trimester of pregnancy. V gene TRBV4-1 combines with J gene TRBJ2-2; D unresolved. The clonotype was recovered from a female donor with multiple sclerosis, enrolled in a pregnancy study. CDR3 DNA: TGCGCCAGCAGCCAAGACCTCCGGTTTGGGGAGCTGTTTTTT. Amino acid sequence: CASSQDLRFGELFF.